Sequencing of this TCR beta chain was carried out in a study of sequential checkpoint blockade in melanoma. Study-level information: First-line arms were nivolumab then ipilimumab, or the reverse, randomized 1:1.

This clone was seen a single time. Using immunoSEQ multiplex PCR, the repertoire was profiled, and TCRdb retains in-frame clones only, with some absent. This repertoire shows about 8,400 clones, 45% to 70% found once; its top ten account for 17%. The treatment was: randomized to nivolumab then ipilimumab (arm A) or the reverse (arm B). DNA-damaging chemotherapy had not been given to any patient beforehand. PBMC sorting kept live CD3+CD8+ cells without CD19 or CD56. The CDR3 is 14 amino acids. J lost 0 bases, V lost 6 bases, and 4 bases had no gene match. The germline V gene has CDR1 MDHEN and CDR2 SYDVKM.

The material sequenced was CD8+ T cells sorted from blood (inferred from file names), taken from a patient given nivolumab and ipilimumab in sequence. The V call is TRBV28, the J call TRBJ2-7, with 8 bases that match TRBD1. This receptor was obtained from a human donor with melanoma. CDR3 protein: CASRTQGGSYEQYF. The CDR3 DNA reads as TGTGCCAGCAGGACACAGGGGGGCTCCTACGAGCAGTACTTC.